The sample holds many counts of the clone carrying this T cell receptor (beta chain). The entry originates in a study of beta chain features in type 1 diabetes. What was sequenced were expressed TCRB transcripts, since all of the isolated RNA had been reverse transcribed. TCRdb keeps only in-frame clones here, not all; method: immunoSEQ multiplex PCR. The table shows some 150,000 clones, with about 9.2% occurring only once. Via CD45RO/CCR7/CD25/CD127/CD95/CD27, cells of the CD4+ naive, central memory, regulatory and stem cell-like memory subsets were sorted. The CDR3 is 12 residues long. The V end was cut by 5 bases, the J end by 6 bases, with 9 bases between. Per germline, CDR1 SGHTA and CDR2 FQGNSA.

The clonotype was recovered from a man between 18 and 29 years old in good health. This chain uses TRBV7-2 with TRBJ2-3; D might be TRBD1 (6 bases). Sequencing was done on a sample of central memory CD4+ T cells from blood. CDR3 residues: CASSNRVDTQYF. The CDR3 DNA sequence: TGTGCCAGCAGCAACAGGGTGGATACGCAGTATTTT.